A single T cell receptor beta chain is shown here with its context. This clone was counted a few times. The specificity of this receptor is unknown. No base quality information exists; no much larger clone differs at one position. All of the isolated RNA was reverse transcribed with the High Capacity cDNA Reverse Transcription Kit, so expressed TCRB transcripts were sequenced. Deep immunoSEQ sequencing was performed on naive, central memory and regulatory T cell samples, with an average of around 3.4 million total reads per sample. After sorted cells were lysed in RLT buffer, RNA was extracted with DNase-treated RNeasy Micro or Mini kits, with the choice depending on cell number. To prevent cross-contamination, every cell subset was processed on its own, while patient and healthy donor samples were processed together. The immunoSEQ multiplex PCR was used to amplify TCRB sequences from cDNA, yielding 87-bp fragments that span the CDR3 region. Sequencing of the amplicons was performed on the Illumina HiSeq platform. For the original study's pipeline: PCR bias was corrected computationally using synthetic template baselines, and reads within Hamming distance 2 were collapsed, with unmergeable singletons discarded. Reads were aligned to IMGT to assign V, D and J genes, CDR3 length, and insertions or deletions at six rearrangement sites. Within each subset, clonotype counts were normalized to sorted cell number, and only after that were true diversity and Gini coefficients computed with the tcR R package. The overlap coefficient, calculated on TCRB nucleotide sequences, was used to measure repertoire sharing. The table comes from immuneACCESS by way of TCRdb, which keeps in-frame sequences with V and J called. Part of the clones is missing from these tables; in studies checked, under half for an unresolved V gene and the rest for unknown reasons. V, J and clone size reflect that table, while D and trimming were determined from the DNA. Counted in this sample were around 300,000 clones; roughly 8% of them appeared once. The ten largest clonotypes hold approximately 0.93% of the sample.

Each donor gave one peripheral blood draw, averaging around 0.11 L, which was collected into heparinised tubes. A BD FACSAria II and a panel including CD45RO, CCR7, CD25, CD127, CD95 and CD27 were used to sort naive, central memory, regulatory and stem cell-like memory CD4+ T cells. All sorted populations exceeded 95% purity. Right away, PBMCs were isolated by Lymphoprep density gradient centrifugation and were stained directly, with no culture step. So that batch effects would be minimized, each experiment stained and sorted samples in pairs, pairing one healthy donor with one patient. The entry originates in a study of beta chain features in type 1 diabetes (dated by TCRdb to between 2018 and 2020). Describing the broader study: Mean age, gender distribution, total cell number and subset yield were not different between patients and healthy donors. A total of around 100 million sorted cells were examined across all samples, and RNA yield correlated strongly with the number of cells per subset. In the study, recently diagnosed type 1 diabetes patients and matched healthy donors were compared on the TCRB repertoires of their sorted circulating CD4+ T cell subsets. Regulatory and stem cell-like memory subsets were isolated from only 8 patients and 8 healthy donors, whereas naive and central memory subsets came from all 30 or so donors. What the study reported, not specific to this receptor: Because cDNA was sequenced instead of genomic DNA, highly expressing activated cells could be over-represented, though the groups showed no difference in activation or CD3 levels. In all four CD4+ subsets, TCRB CDR3 length was moderately but significantly shorter in type 1 diabetes patients. Shorter templates might be favored by PCR, yet because patient and control samples were amplified and corrected together, any such skew would affect both groups equally. Only small numbers of individuals were included in the HLA sub-analyses, which left unresolved whether HLA type had any influence on TCRB rearrangement. The naive, central memory and regulatory TCRB repertoires appeared to resemble one another more closely among patients than among healthy donors. Patients with type 1 diabetes made fewer insertions and deleted more nucleotides at VDJ recombination sites, implying thymic rearrangement abnormalities.

The germline V gene sets CDR1 to SGHAT and CDR2 to FQNNGV. Taken from cysteine to phenylalanine, the CDR3 has 19 residues. The entry retains the CDR3 DNA only, 57 bases that are in frame from base 1. Deletion took 3 bases off V and 0 bases off J, with a span of 23 bases between the germline ends. The clonotype was recovered from a woman aged 18-35 years in good health. Here the chain combines TRBV11-2 and TRBJ2-5; tentative D gene TRBD2, with 5 bases matching. The sample was central memory CD4+ T cells from blood. The bases are TGTGCCAGCAGCTTTGGAGCGAGGCACGAGGGCGGTTACCAAGAGACCCAGTACTTC. Translated, it reads CASSFGARHEGGYQETQYF.